This T cell receptor (beta chain) was documented in a study of blood T cell repertoires in COVID-19. Across the whole study: The samples span acute and convalescent COVID-19 from the United States, Italy and Spain. Nucleic acid was either cDNA or gDNA, and it came from T cells, B-cell-depleted T cells, or PBMCs.

Profiled with immunoSEQ multiplex PCR; TCRdb holds only in-frame clones, not every one. Of approximately 150,000 clones listed, under 90% are singletons. Trimming took 6 bases from V and 5 from J; bases not matched to a gene: 10. Germline V gives CDR1 MDHEN, CDR2 SYDVKM. The CDR3 is made up of 16 amino acids. The V call is TRBV28, the J call TRBJ2-5, with 12 nucleotides matching TRBD2. This clonotype originated in a human donor in a cohort sampled during active COVID-19. The sequencing input was peripheral blood. The CDR3 reads CASRMGLAGTRETQYF. The CDR3 nucleotides are TGTGCCAGCAGAATGGGACTAGCGGGCACTCGGGAGACCCAGTACTTC.